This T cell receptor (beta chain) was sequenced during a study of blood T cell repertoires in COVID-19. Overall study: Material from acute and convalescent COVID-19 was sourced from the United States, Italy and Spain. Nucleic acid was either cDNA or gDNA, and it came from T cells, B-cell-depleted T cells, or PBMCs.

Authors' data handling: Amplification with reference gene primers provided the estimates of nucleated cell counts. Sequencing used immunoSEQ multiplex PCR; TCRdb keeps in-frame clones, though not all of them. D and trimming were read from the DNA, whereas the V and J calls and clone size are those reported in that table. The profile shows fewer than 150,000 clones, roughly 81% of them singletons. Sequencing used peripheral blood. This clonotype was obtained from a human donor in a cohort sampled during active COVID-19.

In DNA form, the CDR3 reads TGTGCCAGCAGCTTCGGAACAGGGGCTTACACCTTC. Protein product: CASSFGTGAYTF. The rearrangement links TRBV5-8 to TRBJ1-2, with 7 bases aligning to TRBD1. The CDR3 runs to 12 residues. Germline V CDR1 and CDR2: SGHTS, YDEGEE. The J segment lost 11 bases and the V segment lost 2 bases, leaving 6 bases of the junction unmatched.